The present TCR beta chain was sequenced within a study of T cells in Graves' hyperthyroidism and ophthalmopathy. The CDR3 is 14 amino acids. Germline assignment: CDR1 ENHRY and CDR2 SYGVKD. V lost 8 bases and J lost 4; bases outside the gene matches: 8. A note on this clonotype: Antigen specificity is unknown.

The source material, RNA transcripts, was used to amplify TCR beta CDR3 regions. First-round RT-PCR targeting the TCR CDR3 was performed with the HTBI primer set. TCRdb recomputed calls from the multiplex PCR reads with MiXCR, one row per CDR3 protein. The profile shows about 570,000 distinct CDR3 sequences, 40% to 55% of them singletons. Points from the study as a whole: Ophthalmopathy stood apart from stable hyperthyroidism in a 13 V-J model.

This chain links TRBV10-3 with TRBJ2-5; TRBD2 agrees at 9 bases. This clonotype was sampled from an adult woman with Graves' disease, either hyperthyroidism or ophthalmopathy (not recorded which). Sequences were obtained from peripheral blood or thyroid tissue (not recorded which). As DNA, the CDR3 is TGTGCCATCTCGGCGGGAGGGCGGCGAGAGACCCAGTACTTC. This codes for CAISAGGRRETQYF.